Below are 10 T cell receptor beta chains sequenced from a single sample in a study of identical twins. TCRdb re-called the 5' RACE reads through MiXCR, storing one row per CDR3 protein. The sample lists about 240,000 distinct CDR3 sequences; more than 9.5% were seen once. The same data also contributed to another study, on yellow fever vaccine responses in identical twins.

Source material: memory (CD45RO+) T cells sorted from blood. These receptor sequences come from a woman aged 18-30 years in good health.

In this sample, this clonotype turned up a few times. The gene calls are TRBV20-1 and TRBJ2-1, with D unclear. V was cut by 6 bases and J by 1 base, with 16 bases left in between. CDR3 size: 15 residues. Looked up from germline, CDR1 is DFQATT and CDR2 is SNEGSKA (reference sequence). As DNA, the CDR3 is TGCAGTGCCTTGGGCCGGAGCAGGTCCTACAATGAGCAGTTCTTC. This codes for CSALGRSRSYNEQFF.

The CDR3 spells CASSSKGTSGYNEQFF. The CDR3 bases are TGTGCCAGCAGTTCCAAGGGGACTAGCGGTTACAATGAGCAGTTCTTC. The chain has TRBV27 and TRBJ2-1; 11 nucleotides align to TRBD2. Germline V gene lookup returns CDR1 MNHEY and CDR2 SMNVEV (reference sequence). The V segment lost 4 bases and the J segment 4 bases; nucleotides outside the gene matches: 6. The CDR3 is 16 residues long.

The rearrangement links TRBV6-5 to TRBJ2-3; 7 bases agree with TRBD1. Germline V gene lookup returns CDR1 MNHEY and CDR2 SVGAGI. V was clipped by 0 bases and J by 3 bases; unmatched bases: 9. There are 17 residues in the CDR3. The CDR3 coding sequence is TGTGCCAGCAGTTACTCGAAAGGCACAGGGGCGACAGATACGCAGTATTTT. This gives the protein CASSYSKGTGATDTQYF.

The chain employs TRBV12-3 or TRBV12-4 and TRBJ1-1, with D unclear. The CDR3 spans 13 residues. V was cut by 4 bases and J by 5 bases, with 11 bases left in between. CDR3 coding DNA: TGTGCCAGCAGTTATGAGGGAAGAACTGAAGCTTTCTTT. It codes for CASSYEGRTEAFF.

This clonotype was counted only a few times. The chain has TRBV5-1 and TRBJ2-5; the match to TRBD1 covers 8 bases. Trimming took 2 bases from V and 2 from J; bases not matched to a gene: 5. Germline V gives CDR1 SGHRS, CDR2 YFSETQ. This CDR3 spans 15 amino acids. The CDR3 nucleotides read TGCGCCAGCAGCTTAGAGGACAGGGCTCAAGAGACCCAGTACTTC. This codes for CASSLEDRAQETQYF.

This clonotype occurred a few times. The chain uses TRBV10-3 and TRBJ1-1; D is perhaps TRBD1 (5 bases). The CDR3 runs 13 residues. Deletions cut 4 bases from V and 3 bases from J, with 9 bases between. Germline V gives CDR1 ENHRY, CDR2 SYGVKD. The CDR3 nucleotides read TGTGCCATCAGTGTGTCGGGGGACACTGAAGCTTTCTTT. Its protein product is CAISVSGDTEAFF.

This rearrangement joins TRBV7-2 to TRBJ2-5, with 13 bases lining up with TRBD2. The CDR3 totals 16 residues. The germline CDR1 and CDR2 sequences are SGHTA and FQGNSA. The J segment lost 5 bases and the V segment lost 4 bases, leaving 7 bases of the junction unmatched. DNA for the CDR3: TGTGCCAGCAGCTCGACCGGGACTAGCGGGGCGGAGACCCAGTACTTC. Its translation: CASSSTGTSGAETQYF.

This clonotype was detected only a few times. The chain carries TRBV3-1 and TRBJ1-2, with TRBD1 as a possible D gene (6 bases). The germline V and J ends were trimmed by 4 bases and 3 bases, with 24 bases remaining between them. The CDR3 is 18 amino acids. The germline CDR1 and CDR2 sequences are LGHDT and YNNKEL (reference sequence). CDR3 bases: TGTGCCAGCAGCCCGGCGGGGAGGCAGGGACATGGAGACTATGGCTACACCTTC. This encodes CASSPAGRQGHGDYGYTF.

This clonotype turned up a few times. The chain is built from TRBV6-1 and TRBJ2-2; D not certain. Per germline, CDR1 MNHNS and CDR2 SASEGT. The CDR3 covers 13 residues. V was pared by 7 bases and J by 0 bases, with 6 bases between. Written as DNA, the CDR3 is TGTGCCAGCACCGATCCGAACACCGGGGAGCTGTTTTTT. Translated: CASTDPNTGELFF.

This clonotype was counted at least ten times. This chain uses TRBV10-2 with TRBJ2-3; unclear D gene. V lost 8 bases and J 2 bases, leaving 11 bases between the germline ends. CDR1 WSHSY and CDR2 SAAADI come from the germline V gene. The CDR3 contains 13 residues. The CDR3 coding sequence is TGCGCCAGCTGGATTGATTACACAGATACGCAGTATTTT. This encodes CASWIDYTDTQYF.